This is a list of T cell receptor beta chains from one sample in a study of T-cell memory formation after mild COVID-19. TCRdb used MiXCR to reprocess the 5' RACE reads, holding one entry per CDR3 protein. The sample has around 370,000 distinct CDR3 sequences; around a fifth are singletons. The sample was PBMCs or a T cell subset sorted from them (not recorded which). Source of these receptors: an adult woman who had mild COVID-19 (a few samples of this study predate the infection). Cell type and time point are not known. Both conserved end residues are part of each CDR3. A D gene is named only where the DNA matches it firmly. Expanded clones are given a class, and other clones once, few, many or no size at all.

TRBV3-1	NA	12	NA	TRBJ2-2	TGTGCCAGCAGCCAAGAGGGCAGGGAGCTGTTTTTT	CASSQEGRELFF
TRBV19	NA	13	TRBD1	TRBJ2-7	TGTGCCAGTAGCGACAGGGGGCAAGACGAGCAGTACTTC	CASSDRGQDEQYF
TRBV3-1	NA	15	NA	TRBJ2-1	TGTGCCAGCAGCCCCCGGGCAGGGGCCTACAATGAGCAGTTCTTC	CASSPRAGAYNEQFF
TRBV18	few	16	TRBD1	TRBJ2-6	TGTGCCAGCTCACCGGGACAGGGGTCGTGGGCCAACGTCCTGACTTTC	CASSPGQGSWANVLTF
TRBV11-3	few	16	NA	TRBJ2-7	TGTGCCAGCAGCTTACCGACAGAGGGGAATCTCTACGAGCAGTACTTC	CASSLPTEGNLYEQYF
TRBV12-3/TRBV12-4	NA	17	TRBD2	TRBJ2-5	TGTGCCAGCAGTCCACTCGAATTTACCGGGACTAGCACCAGACAGTACTTC	CASSPLEFTGTSTRQYF
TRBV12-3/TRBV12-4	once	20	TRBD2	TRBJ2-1	TGTGCCAGCAGTCCCTCAGGGAGGGTCGGACTAGCGGGCCCGTACAATGAGCAGTTCTTC	CASSPSGRVGLAGPYNEQFF
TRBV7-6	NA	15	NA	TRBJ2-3	TGTGCCAGCAGCGGGAGACGCGGGTCCCCAGATACGCAGTATTTT	CASSGRRGSPDTQYF
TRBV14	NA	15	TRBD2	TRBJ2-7	TGTGCCAGCAGCCAAGGACTAGCGGGGGCCTACGAGCAGTACTTC	CASSQGLAGAYEQYF
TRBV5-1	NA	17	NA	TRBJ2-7	TGCGCCAGCAGCTTGGCCGCCGCCGGACAACTCGCCTACGAGCAGTACTTC	CASSLAAAGQLAYEQYF
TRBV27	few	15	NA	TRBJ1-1	TGTGCCAGCAGGAATAAAGGCTCGGGGGGCACTGAAGCTTTCTTT	CASRNKGSGGTEAFF
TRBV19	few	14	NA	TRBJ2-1	TGTGCCAGTACTGTAGGCGATCTGGAGGATGAGCAGTTCTTC	CASTVGDLEDEQFF
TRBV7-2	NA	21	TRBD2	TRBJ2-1	TGTGCCAGCAGCCCCTTGGGGGGGGGGGGAGGCCCCCCTAGGACCTACAATGAGCAGTTCTTC	CASSPLGGGGGPPRTYNEQFF
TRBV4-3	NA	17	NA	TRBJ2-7	TGCGCCAGCAGCCAAGATTTAGTCGTCCTTAGCTCCTACGAGCAGTACTTC	CASSQDLVVLSSYEQYF
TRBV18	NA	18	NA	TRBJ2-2	TGTGCCAGCTCACAATCTTCCGTGGACATCTCGAACACCGGGGAGCTGTTTTTT	CASSQSSVDISNTGELFF
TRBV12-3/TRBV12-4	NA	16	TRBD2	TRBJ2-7	TGTGCCAGCAGTTTCTACGCCAGCGGGAGTATGTACGAGCAGTACTTC	CASSFYASGSMYEQYF
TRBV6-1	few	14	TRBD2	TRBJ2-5	TGTGCCAGTAGCGTGGCGGGAGGGCCGGAGACCCAGTACTTC	CASSVAGGPETQYF
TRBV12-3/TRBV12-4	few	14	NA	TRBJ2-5	TGTGCCAGCAGTTCCCTAGCTATTACAGAGACCCAGTACTTC	CASSSLAITETQYF
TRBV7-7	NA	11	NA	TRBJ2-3	TGTGCTACGGGGAGAGGCGATGCGCAGTATTTT	CATGRGDAQYF
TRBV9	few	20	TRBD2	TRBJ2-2	TGTGCCAGCAGTGGCACGGGCCAAACTAGCGGGGGGGCCGGTATCGGGGAGCTGTTTTTT	CASSGTGQTSGGAGIGELFF
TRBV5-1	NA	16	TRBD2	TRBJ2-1	TGCGCCAGCAGCTTGGGGACTAGCGGGAGCTGGGATGAGCAGTTCTTC	CASSLGTSGSWDEQFF
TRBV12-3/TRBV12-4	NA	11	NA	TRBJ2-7	TGTGCCAGCAGTTTCGGCGACGAGCAGTACTTC	CASSFGDEQYF
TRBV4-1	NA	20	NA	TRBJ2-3	TGCGCCAGCAGCCAAGCCACCTTCGGGCAGGGGTTCCCTAGCACAGATACGCAGTATTTT	CASSQATFGQGFPSTDTQYF
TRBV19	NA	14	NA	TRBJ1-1	TGTGCCAGTACTTCCCGGGGAGGGAACACTGAAGCTTTCTTT	CASTSRGGNTEAFF
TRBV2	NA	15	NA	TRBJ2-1	TGTGCCAGCAGTGAGGGACGCTTCTCCTACAATGAGCAGTTCTTC	CASSEGRFSYNEQFF
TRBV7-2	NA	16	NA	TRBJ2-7	TGTGCCAGCAGCTCCCCCCGCCTAGGCTGGGGGTACGAGCAGTACTTC	CASSSPRLGWGYEQYF
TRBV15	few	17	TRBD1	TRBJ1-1	TGTGCCACCAGCAGGGAGGGCACAGGGGGCAAGCGAACTGAAGCTTTCTTT	CATSREGTGGKRTEAFF
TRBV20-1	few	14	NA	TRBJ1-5	TGCAGTGCTAGAGCCGGGACCCCCAATCAGCCCCAGCATTTT	CSARAGTPNQPQHF
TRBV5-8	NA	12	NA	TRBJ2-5	TGTGCCAGCAGCCTGCAGGTGGAGACCCAGTACTTC	CASSLQVETQYF
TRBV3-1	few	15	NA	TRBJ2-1	TGTGCCAGCAGCCCTCCCGGCCCCTTGACCTATGAGCAGTTCTTC	CASSPPGPLTYEQFF
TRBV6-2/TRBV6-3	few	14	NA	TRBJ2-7	TGTGCCAGCAACTATTACCCCAACTCCTACGAGCAGTACTTC	CASNYYPNSYEQYF
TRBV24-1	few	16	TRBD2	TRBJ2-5	TGTGCCACCAGTGACACGCTAGCGGGAGGAGGGGAGACCCAGTACTTC	CATSDTLAGGGETQYF
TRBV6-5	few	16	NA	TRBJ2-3	TGTGCCAGCAGTTACGGGGGCGGGAAGAGCACAGATACGCAGTATTTT	CASSYGGGKSTDTQYF
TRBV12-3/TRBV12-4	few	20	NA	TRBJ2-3	TGTGCCAGCAATCCTCGAACCCCAAACGACAAAGGAGCTAGCACAGATACGCAGTATTTT	CASNPRTPNDKGASTDTQYF
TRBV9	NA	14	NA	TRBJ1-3	TGTGCCAGCAGCCCTTACACCTCTGGAAACACCATATATTTT	CASSPYTSGNTIYF
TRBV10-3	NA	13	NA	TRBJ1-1	TGTGCCATCAAGCCGACCGGAAACACTGAAGCTTTCTTT	CAIKPTGNTEAFF
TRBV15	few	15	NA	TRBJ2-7	TGTGCCACCAGAGGGGACCGTCTGGAAGGGTACGAGCAGTACTTC	CATRGDRLEGYEQYF
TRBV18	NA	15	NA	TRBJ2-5	TGTGCCAGCTCACCTTGGGACGCGCCTCAAGAGACCCAGTACTTC	CASSPWDAPQETQYF
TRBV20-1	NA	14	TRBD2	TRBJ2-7	TGCAGTGCTAGGGGGGCACGGGAGGGCCTCAAGCAGTACTTC	CSARGAREGLKQYF
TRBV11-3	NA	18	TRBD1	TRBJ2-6	TGTGCCAGCAGCGTAAGGGACAGGGGTAGATCTGGGGCCAACGTCCTGACTTTC	CASSVRDRGRSGANVLTF
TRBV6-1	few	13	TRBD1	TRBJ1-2	TGTGCCAGCTGGCCTCAGGGGGAATGGGGCTACACCTTC	CASWPQGEWGYTF
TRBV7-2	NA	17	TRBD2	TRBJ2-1	TGTGCCAGCAGCTTAATAGCGGGAGGAAAGTCCTACAATGAGCAGTTCTTC	CASSLIAGGKSYNEQFF
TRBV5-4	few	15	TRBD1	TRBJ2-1	TGTGCCAGCAGCCACCGAGTAAGACAGGGCAATGAGCAGTTCTTC	CASSHRVRQGNEQFF
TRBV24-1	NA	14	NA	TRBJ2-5	TGTGCCACCAGTGATACCAGGGGAGAAGAGACCCAGTACTTC	CATSDTRGEETQYF
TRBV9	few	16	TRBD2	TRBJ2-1	TGTGCCAGCAGCGTAGAAGCGGGAGGGCTGGGCTTTGAGCAGTTCTTC	CASSVEAGGLGFEQFF
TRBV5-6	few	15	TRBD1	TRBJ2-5	TGTGCCAGCAGCTTGGCCCCGGACAGGTTTGAGACCCAGTACTTC	CASSLAPDRFETQYF
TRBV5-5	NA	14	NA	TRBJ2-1	TGTGCCAGCAGCTTATATTGGGACTACAATGAGCAGTTCTTC	CASSLYWDYNEQFF
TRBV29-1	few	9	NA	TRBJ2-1	TGCAGCGTTGACAATGAGCAGTTCTTC	CSVDNEQFF
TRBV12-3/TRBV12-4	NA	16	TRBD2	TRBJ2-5	TGTGCCAGCAGTTTATATTCTAGCGGGAGCGGTGAGACCCAGTACTTC	CASSLYSSGSGETQYF
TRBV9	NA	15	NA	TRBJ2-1	TGTGCCAGCAGCGTAGAGGGCGGGGCATTAAATGAGCAGTTCTTC	CASSVEGGALNEQFF
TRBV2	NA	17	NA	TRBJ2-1	TGTGCCAGCAGACAATCTTTTGGCGTCGGGATCGTCAATGAGCAGTTCTTC	CASRQSFGVGIVNEQFF
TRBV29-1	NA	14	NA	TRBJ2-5	TGCAGCGTTGACTCGGGGTCCTACCAAGAGACCCAGTACTTC	CSVDSGSYQETQYF
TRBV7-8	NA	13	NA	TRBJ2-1	TGTGCCAGCAGCTTTGCAGACTGGGATGAGCAGTTCTTC	CASSFADWDEQFF